Presented here are 26 T cell receptor beta chains from one specimen sequenced in a study of T cells in Graves' hyperthyroidism and ophthalmopathy. Amplified TCR beta CDR3 regions derived from RNA transcripts. The primer set for the first-round RT-PCR of the TCR CDR3 was HTBI. TCRdb re-called the multiplex PCR reads with MiXCR, one entry per CDR3 protein. This sample carries 550,000 to 600,000 distinct CDR3 sequences, under 60% of them seen once, and the ten largest clones take roughly 19%. Sequencing was performed on peripheral blood or thyroid tissue (not recorded which). These receptors were collected from an adult woman with Graves' disease, either hyperthyroidism or ophthalmopathy (not recorded which).

This chain links TRBV7-2 with TRBJ1-5, with 10 bases fitting TRBD1. Germline loops: CDR1 SGHTA, CDR2 FQGNSA. After removal of 1 base from V and 11 bases from J, the junction contained 8 bases not matched to a gene. CDR3 length equals 15 residues. For the CDR3, the DNA is TGTGCCAGCAGCTTAGAGCGGACAGGGGGGGAGACCCAGCATTTT. This gives the protein CASSLERTGGETQHF.

This clonotype was seen many times. V is TRBV5-1 and J is TRBJ1-4; D ambiguous. V lost 4 bases and J lost 3, with 13 bases in between. The CDR3 has 15 residues. CDR1 SGHRS and CDR2 YFSETQ come from the germline V gene. CDR3 DNA sequence: TGCGCCAGCAGCCCCCGAGGCGTATCTAATGAAAAACTGTTTTTT. Protein product: CASSPRGVSNEKLFF.

CDR3 nucleotide sequence: TGTGCCAGCAGTTTAGGTGGCTGGGAATCCTACAATGAGCAGTTCTTC. As protein: CASSLGGWESYNEQFF. This chain uses TRBV27 with TRBJ2-1, with D unresolved. The V gene lost 2 bases and the J gene lost 1 base, with 12 bases spanning the gap. The CDR3 sequence is 16 residues long. The germline CDR1 and CDR2 sequences are MNHEY and SMNVEV (reference sequence).

This clonotype has only a few counts. The chain uses TRBV30 and TRBJ2-7; a weak D match, TRBD1 (5 bases). V lost 0 bases and J lost 6, with 12 bases in between. This CDR3 has 13 amino acids. Germline-derived CDR1 and CDR2 are GTSNPN and SVGIG (reference sequence). DNA for the CDR3: TGTGCCTGGAGTGTAGGGGATCTGGGCGAGCAGTACTTC. Translation: CAWSVGDLGEQYF.

This chain joins TRBV7-9 and TRBJ2-3, with 7 bases identical to TRBD2. The CDR3 length is 17 residues. Germline V CDR1 and CDR2: SEHNR, FQNEAQ (reference sequence). Unmatched junction bases numbered 18, after V lost 5 bases and J lost 7 bases. The CDR3 reads CASSPLHSGPRGYTQYF. The CDR3 DNA reads TGTGCCAGCAGCCCCCTCCATAGCGGGCCGAGGGGTTATACGCAGTATTTT.

The chain is built from TRBV12-3 or TRBV12-4 and TRBJ1-5; 7 nucleotides line up with TRBD1. The CDR3 is 15 amino acids. Unmatched junction bases numbered 4, after V lost 0 bases and J lost 5 bases. CDR3 DNA: TGTGCCAGCAGTTTAGCGGGAGACAGGGATCAGCCCCAGCATTTT. Its translation: CASSLAGDRDQPQHF.

This clonotype was found a few times. The chain has TRBV3-1 and TRBJ2-7, with 7 bases lining up with TRBD2. Trimming at V came to 4 bases and at J to 0 bases, leaving 6 bases not matched to a gene. The CDR3 is 15 residues long. Germline loops: CDR1 LGHDT, CDR2 YNNKEL (reference sequence). The CDR3 nucleotides read TGTGCCAGCAGCCCTATCGGCGGGAGCTCCTACGAGCAGTACTTC. Its protein is CASSPIGGSSYEQYF.

Comment on this clonotype: Since no conserved phenylalanine or tryptophan closes the CDR3, a read error is the likely cause. Because the CDR3's place on the DNA is in doubt, the DNA is left out and the CDR3 is given as listed by TCRdb. V and J are TRBV2 and TRBJ1-3; the table assigns TRBD1, which was not confirmed against the DNA. The germline gives CDR1 SNHLY, CDR2 FYNNEI. The CDR3 is 10 amino acids long, termini counted. The CDR3 here is CASSPRESGL.

This clonotype showed up many times. The V and J genes are TRBV5-1 and TRBJ1-1; no clear D. Germline assignment: CDR1 SGHRS and CDR2 YFSETQ. Trimming removed 4 bases at V and 6 bases at J, with 16 bases between. The CDR3 is 14 residues long. The CDR3 DNA is TGCGCCAGCAGCACGGACCCCAATGGGGCTGAAGCTTTCTTT. Residues: CASSTDPNGAEAFF.

The rearrangement links TRBV5-1 to TRBJ2-7; no clear D. In germline, CDR1 is SGHRS, CDR2 YFSETQ. The CDR3 consists of 15 residues. Trimming removed 4 bases from V and 3 bases from J, with 17 bases in between. CDR3: CASSPQPMQLYEQYF. The CDR3 nucleotides read TGCGCCAGCAGCCCCCAGCCAATGCAACTCTACGAGCAGTACTTC. The variable domain in full, completed from reference TRBV5-1 and TRBJ2-7, reads KAGVTQTPRYLIKTRGQQVTLSCSPISGHRSVSWYQQTPGQGLQFLFEYFSETQRNKGNFPGRFSGRQFSNSRSEMNVSTLELGDSALYLCASSPQPMQLYEQYFGPGTRLTVT.

The genes are TRBV10-3 and TRBJ2-7; D is ambiguous. V dropped 4 bases and J dropped 3 bases, with 10 bases sitting between them. The CDR3 runs to 13 residues. CDR1 ENHRY and CDR2 SYGVKD come from the germline V gene. CDR3 sequence reads: CAISAEQYYEQYF. In nucleotides, the CDR3 is TGTGCCATCAGTGCTGAGCAATACTACGAGCAGTACTTC.

This clonotype showed up just a few times. The V and J genes are TRBV15 and TRBJ1-1, with D tentatively TRBD1 (6 bases). The CDR3 is made up of 14 amino acids. Trimming took 4 bases from V and 2 from J, leaving 11 bases between them. Germline V gene lookup returns CDR1 LNHNV and CDR2 YYDKDF (reference sequence). The CDR3 reads CATSTDRRNTEAFF. The CDR3 DNA is TGTGCCACCAGCACGGACAGAAGAAACACTGAAGCTTTCTTT.

This clonotype was seen ten or more times. This chain joins TRBV19 and TRBJ2-7, with TRBD1 matching over 7 bases. The CDR3 consists of 13 residues. In germline, CDR1 is LNHDA, CDR2 SQIVND (reference sequence). With V trimmed by 6 bases and J by 2 bases, 4 bases remained unmatched. The CDR3 DNA follows: TGTGCCAGTAGAAAGGGACAGACCTACGAGCAGTACTTC. It encodes CASRKGQTYEQYF.

The chain carries TRBV20-1 and TRBJ2-7, with a tentative D call TRBD2 (6 bases). The germline CDR1 and CDR2 sequences are DFQATT and SNEGSKA (reference sequence). This CDR3 has 13 amino acids. Trimming removed 2 bases at V and 3 bases at J, with 11 bases between. The CDR3 loop is CSARSEGGYEQYF. As DNA, the CDR3 is TGCAGTGCTAGATCGGAGGGCGGCTACGAGCAGTACTTC.

This clonotype was found a few times. The chain links TRBV20-1 to TRBJ2-7; 8 nucleotides match TRBD1. After removal of 1 base from V and 4 bases from J, the junction contained 9 bases not matched to a gene. CDR3 length equals 15 residues. Germline CDR1 DFQATT, CDR2 SNEGSKA (reference sequence). CDR3 sequence reads: CSARGMTGASYEQYF. The CDR3 DNA reads as TGCAGTGCTAGAGGAATGACAGGGGCCTCTTACGAGCAGTACTTC.

V gene TRBV7-9 combines with J gene TRBJ2-3, with D unclear. In germline, CDR1 is SEHNR, CDR2 FQNEAQ (reference sequence). CDR3 length: 15 amino acids. Trimming pared 3 bases from V and 4 bases from J, leaving 14 bases between. The CDR3 coding sequence is TGTGCCAGCAGCTTTCTAGTAAATCGGGCAGATACGCAGTATTTT. Its translation is CASSFLVNRADTQYF.

This clonotype was counted at least ten times. The chain recombines TRBV7-3 with TRBJ1-1; no clear D gene. V lost 2 bases, J lost 8 bases, and 12 bases lay in between. The CDR3 has 13 residues. Germline V gene sequence: CDR1 SGHTA, CDR2 FQGTGA. The DNA for the CDR3 is TGTGCCAGCAGCTTATTTCCGGTAACCGAAGCTTTCTTT. It yields the protein CASSLFPVTEAFF.

This clonotype occurred once. The genes are TRBV7-9 and TRBJ2-7; D perhaps matches TRBD2 (5 bases). Deletions cut 4 bases from V and 0 bases from J, with 13 bases between. The V gene's germline CDR1 is SEHNR and CDR2 FQNEAQ (reference sequence). The CDR3 has 15 amino acids. CDR3 coding DNA: TGTGCCAGCAGCTCACGGACTTACAGCTCCTACGAGCAGTACTTC. Translating gives CASSSRTYSSYEQYF. The entire variable domain, with the rest obtained from reference TRBV7-9 and TRBJ2-7, is as follows: DTGVSQNPRHKITKRGQNVTFRCDPISEHNRLYWYRQTLGQGPEFLTYFQNEAQLEKSRLLSDRFSAERPKGSFSTLEIQRTEQGDSAMYLCASSSRTYSSYEQYFGPGTRLTVT.

This sequence joins TRBV11-2 and TRBJ2-3, with D uncertain. CDR1 SGHAT and CDR2 FQNNGV come from the germline V gene. Trimming took off 5 bases at V and 1 base at J, with 13 bases between the two ends. This CDR3 has 15 residues. CDR3 protein: CASSPKGVGTDTQYF. The CDR3 DNA sequence: TGTGCCAGCAGCCCGAAGGGCGTGGGCACAGATACGCAGTATTTT.

This clonotype was observed many times. Sequence at one end of the junction differs from germline and may be a read error. The rearrangement joins TRBV7-7 to TRBJ1-1, with TRBD1 identical over 10 bases. CDR1 is SSHAT and CDR2 is FNYEAQ in the germline V gene (reference sequence). The CDR3 extends over 15 amino acids. CDR3 nucleotides: TGTGCTAGCAGCCTGAGGACAGGGGGTGACACTGAAGCTTTCTTT. It translates to CASSLRTGGDTEAFF.

As to this clonotype: The missing conserved phenylalanine or tryptophan at the end of this CDR3 makes a read error likely. V gene TRBV28 combines with J gene TRBJ1-2; the D gene is possibly TRBD1 (6 bases). The CDR3 is made up of 15 amino acids. Trimming took 3 bases from V and 6 from J, leaving 17 bases between them. Germline V gene lookup returns CDR1 MDHEN and CDR2 SYDVKM. CDR3 amino acids: CASSFPGEAWNGYTL. Here the CDR3 DNA reads TGTGCCAGCAGTTTCCCAGGGGAGGCTTGGAATGGCTACACCCTC.

This sequence joins TRBV6-1 and TRBJ1-2; D uncertain. CDR3 length: 12 amino acids. V lost 9 bases and J 8 bases, leaving 16 bases between the germline ends. Germline assignment: CDR1 MNHNS and CDR2 SASEGT. CDR3 nucleotides: TGTGCCAGTCAACCCGCGGGAAGAGGCTACACCTTC. This codes for CASQPAGRGYTF.

This clonotype was counted at least ten times. This sequence joins TRBV20-1 and TRBJ1-1; D uncertain. Per the germline V gene, CDR1 is DFQATT and CDR2 is SNEGSKA (reference sequence). There are 14 residues in the CDR3. V was trimmed by 3 bases and J by 0 bases, leaving 11 bases between them. CDR3 amino acids: CSARRHNLNTEAFF. CDR3 nucleotides: TGCAGTGCTAGGCGTCACAACCTGAACACTGAAGCTTTCTTT.

This rearrangement joins TRBV4-3 to TRBJ1-1; 7 bases match TRBD1. The V gene end was trimmed by 3 bases and the J gene end by 0 bases; junction bases not matched to a gene: 4. The CDR3 is 15 amino acids. In germline, CDR1 is LGHNA, CDR2 YSLEER. The CDR3 sequence: CASSHADRMNTEAFF. In DNA form, the CDR3 reads TGCGCCAGCAGCCATGCGGACAGGATGAACACTGAAGCTTTCTTT.

The V gene is TRBV2, the J gene TRBJ1-2; no clear D. With 8 bases removed from V and 8 bases from J, the gap between germline ends came to 12 bases. CDR3 length equals 11 residues. Germline V gene data show CDR1 as SNHLY and CDR2 as FYNNEI. CDR3 DNA: TGTGCCAGCCCCGTAGGTATAGGCTACACCTTC. Translating it yields CASPVGIGYTF.

This chain joins TRBV19 and TRBJ2-7, with D possibly TRBD2 on 6 matching bases. The V end lost 9 bases, the J end lost 5 bases, and 35 bases lay between the germline ends. Germline CDR1 and CDR2: LNHDA and SQIVND (reference sequence). The CDR3 has 19 amino acids. CDR3 residues: CASSLPPRYARTAGNEQYF. The CDR3 DNA is TGTGCCAGCAGTCTTCCCCCCCGGTATGCCCGGACCGCGGGGAACGAGCAGTACTTC.